This T cell receptor beta chain was observed in a study of naive and memory T cell subsets. Notes on this clonotype: Its antigen is undetermined.

Findings and limits, study-wide: Gini index rose across naive, CM, EM and EMRA in CD4 and CD8. There was no ground truth to check naive and memory subset results.

Four subsets defined by CD45RA and CD27 were sorted after CD3, CD4, CD8 and live/dead staining. Both TRBC1 and TRBC2 were covered by a beta constant-region primer of two equimolar oligonucleotides. Four rounds of PCR amplified the ligated cDNA using nested alpha and beta constant-region primers plus SP2. An oligonucleotide with the SP2 primer and a 12-nucleotide UMI was ligated to the cDNA 3' end. In TCRdb, the UMI-ligation and nested PCR reads were re-called with MiXCR into one record per CDR3 protein. The sample has roughly 130,000 distinct CDR3 sequences, around 35% seen once. This CDR3 region has 13 residues. CDR1 MNHEY and CDR2 SMNVEV come from the germline V gene (reference sequence). V lost 4 bases to trimming and J lost 4 bases, with 10 bases between them.

The chain is built from TRBV27 and TRBJ1-2; the D gene is possibly TRBD1 (6 bases). The clonotype was recovered from a human donor in good health. Sequenced: central memory CD4+ T cells from blood. CDR3 coding DNA: TGTGCCAGCAGTTCCAGGGGTTTCTATGGCTACACCTTC. Protein sequence: CASSSRGFYGYTF.